The 25 T cell receptor beta chains below were found in one sample sequenced in a study of Graves' ophthalmopathy and Graves' hyperthyroidism. TCR beta CDR3 amplification used RNA transcripts. The first-round RT-PCR employed HTBI primers together with the Qiagen OneStep RT-PCR kit. A multiplex PCR was then performed as the second round. TCRdb fed the multiplex PCR reads into MiXCR, producing one record per CDR3 protein. The table has 500,000 to 700,000 distinct CDR3 sequences, approximately 22% seen once. The sequencing sample was made of peripheral blood. The receptors originated from a woman aged 18 to 35 with stable Graves' hyperthyroidism. Some clones in this sample may be carry-over from other donors' samples.

The CDR3 bases are TGTGCCAGCAAGCGATGGGGGGGCGGAGGTTATCAGCCCCAGCATTTT. This encodes CASKRWGGGGYQPQHF. The chain joins TRBV6-1 to TRBJ1-5; a weak D match, TRBD1 (6 bases). The CDR3 length is 16 residues. V lost 7 bases and J lost 5, with 21 bases in between. Germline V lookup: CDR1 MNHNS, CDR2 SASEGT.

This clonotype was seen a handful of times. This chain uses TRBV3-1 with TRBJ2-5; no definite D call. The CDR3 is 15 amino acids. Trimming cost V 6 bases and J 2 bases, with 16 bases left between them. CDR1 LGHDT and CDR2 YNNKEL come from the germline V gene (reference sequence). DNA of the CDR3: TGTGCCAGCAGGCTCCTCTACTTGGCACAAGAGACCCAGTACTTC. Protein sequence: CASRLLYLAQETQYF.

This clonotype was detected ten times or more. This chain joins TRBV27 and TRBJ1-1, with D perhaps matching TRBD1 (5 bases). CDR1 is MNHEY and CDR2 is SMNVEV in the germline V gene (reference sequence). Trimming cost V 4 bases and J 1 base, with 19 bases left between them. The CDR3 sequence is 17 residues long. The CDR3 nucleotides are TGTGCCAGCAGTTCCGCCAGGGCGCCGGGCCCGAACACTGAAGCTTTCTTT. The encoded protein is CASSSARAPGPNTEAFF.

This clonotype showed up just a few times. J is TRBJ2-7 and V is TRBV27; D might be TRBD1 or TRBD2, each matching 5 bases. The CDR3 loop spans 13 amino acids. CDR1 is MNHEY, CDR2 SMNVEV, per germline (reference sequence). V lost 8 bases, J lost 2 bases, and 13 bases lay in between. The DNA for the CDR3 is TGTGCCAGCGCAAAGGGGACCCCCTACGAGCAGTACTTC. It is translated as CASAKGTPYEQYF.

This clonotype was seen ten or more times. The chain carries TRBV20-1 and TRBJ2-2; D may be TRBD1 (6 bases). Germline CDR1 is DFQATT and CDR2 is SNEGSKA (reference sequence). V gave up 6 bases and J gave up 1 base, with 12 bases separating them. The CDR3 contains 14 residues. CDR3: CSAGTGMNTGELFF. CDR3 in DNA: TGCAGTGCGGGAACAGGGATGAACACCGGGGAGCTGTTTTTT.

Many counts were recorded for this clonotype. As DNA, the CDR3 is TGTGCCTGGAGCCGTATAAGCAGGGGCGAGCAGTACTTC. It encodes CAWSRISRGEQYF. The chain is built from TRBV30 and TRBJ2-7; TRBD1 is a possible D gene (6 bases). The CDR3 is made up of 13 amino acids. Trimming stripped 3 bases from V and 6 bases from J, with 15 bases between. Germline V CDR1 and CDR2: GTSNPN, SVGIG (reference sequence). Full variable domain (missing parts from reference TRBV30 and TRBJ2-7): SQTIHQWPATLVQPVGSPLSLECTVEGTSNPNLYWYRQAAGRGLQLLFYSVGIGQISSEVPQNLSASRPQDRQFILSSKKLLLSDSGFYLCAWSRISRGEQYFGPGTRLTVT.

This clonotype was counted only a few times. J is TRBJ1-5 and V is TRBV12-3 or TRBV12-4, with D possibly matching TRBD1 (5 bases). V was pared by 3 bases and J by 7 bases, with 16 bases between. CDR3 length equals 15 residues. The CDR3 bases are TGTGCCAGCAGTTTTGGAGGAGGGGAAGGGCAGCCCCAGCATTTT. It yields the protein CASSFGGGEGQPQHF.

This clonotype was counted many times. V gene TRBV12-3 or TRBV12-4 combines with J gene TRBJ2-7; D not certain. Trimming removed 6 bases from V and 6 bases from J, with 15 bases in between. The CDR3 spans 13 residues. CDR3 DNA: TGTGCCAGCAGCCCGAGGTCGGAGCCCGAGCAGTACTTC. As protein: CASSPRSEPEQYF.

This clonotype was detected many times. The J gene is TRBJ2-7, the V gene TRBV7-2; 10 bases match TRBD2. From germline, CDR1 is SGHTA and CDR2 FQGNSA. J was trimmed by 2 bases and V by 1 base; bases with no gene match: 11. This CDR3 region has 18 residues. The CDR3 is CASSLGPRVSGRAYEQYF. For the CDR3, the DNA is TGTGCCAGCAGCTTAGGGCCGCGAGTAAGCGGGAGGGCCTACGAGCAGTACTTC.

This clonotype was observed many times. This chain connects TRBV20-1 to TRBJ2-3; 8 bases are a match to TRBD2. Looked up from germline, CDR1 is DFQATT and CDR2 is SNEGSKA (reference sequence). The CDR3 extends over 16 amino acids. The V segment lost 7 bases and the J segment 1 base; nucleotides outside the gene matches: 13. Here the CDR3 reads CSVPPSGSRGTDTQYF. The CDR3 DNA sequence: TGCAGTGTCCCGCCCAGCGGGAGTAGGGGCACAGATACGCAGTATTTT.

The DNA of the CDR3 is TGTGCCAGCACCGGAAAGACAGGGTCGAACACTGAAGCTTTCTTT. Its translation is CASTGKTGSNTEAFF. The V call is TRBV12-3 or TRBV12-4, the J call TRBJ1-1; TRBD1 aligns across 7 bases. The CDR3 spans 15 residues. The V segment lost 7 bases and the J segment 1 base; nucleotides outside the gene matches: 9.

There are many counts of this clonotype. V and J are TRBV20-1 and TRBJ2-7; 9 bases agree with TRBD2. This CDR3 comprises 12 residues. The V and J ends lost 7 bases and 6 bases, in that order; junction bases with no gene match: 7. Germline V CDR1 and CDR2: DFQATT, SNEGSKA (reference sequence). CDR3 sequence: CSVRAGGSEQYF. The CDR3 region has the DNA TGCAGTGTGCGAGCGGGAGGTTCCGAGCAGTACTTC.

The table lists this clonotype with many counts. This CDR3 is CASLIGINYGYTF. The CDR3 bases are TGTGCCAGTCTCATAGGGATTAACTATGGCTACACCTTC. This sequence joins TRBV6-1 and TRBJ1-2, with no clear D. The CDR3 contains 13 residues. Germline V gene sequence: CDR1 MNHNS, CDR2 SASEGT. With 9 bases removed from V and 1 base from J, the gap between germline ends came to 12 bases.

The sample holds a few counts of this clonotype. The chain has TRBV3-1 and TRBJ2-7; 11 nucleotides align to TRBD1. The CDR3 runs to 15 residues. Germline-derived CDR1 and CDR2 are LGHDT and YNNKEL (reference sequence). Germline trimming cut 3 bases from V and 6 bases from J; bases unmatched to any gene: 7. CDR3 amino acids: CASSHLGQGVSEQYF. CDR3 bases: TGTGCCAGCAGCCATTTGGGACAGGGGGTATCCGAGCAGTACTTC.

The table lists this clonotype with many counts. The chain employs TRBV3-1 and TRBJ2-7; D uncertain. Germline CDR1 LGHDT, CDR2 YNNKEL (reference sequence). This CDR3 has 16 amino acids. V was cut by 0 bases and J by 4 bases, with 16 bases left in between. In DNA form, the CDR3 reads TGTGCCAGCAGCCAAGACTCGGCGGCCACTTCATACGAGCAGTACTTC. It encodes CASSQDSAATSYEQYF.

V usage is TRBV6-1 and J usage is TRBJ1-1; D possibly corresponds to TRBD1 (6 bases). The CDR3 runs 14 residues. Trimming pared 7 bases from V and 5 bases from J, leaving 17 bases between. CDR1 and CDR2 from the germline V gene are MNHNS and SASEGT. CDR3: CASTTGTIRTEAFF. CDR3 DNA sequence: TGTGCCAGCACTACAGGGACCATACGTACTGAAGCTTTCTTT.

This clonotype has a count of ten or more. J is TRBJ2-7 and V is TRBV29-1; D possibly uses TRBD1 or TRBD2 (5 bases each). The length of the CDR3 is 12 residues. Looked up from germline, CDR1 is SQVTM and CDR2 is ANQGSEA. V gave up 7 bases and J gave up 6 bases, with 16 bases separating them. The CDR3 DNA reads as TGCAGCGCCCGAAGGGGAGTGGTCGAGCAGTACTTC. Translated: CSARRGVVEQYF.

In its sample, this clonotype was seen many times. The chain uses TRBV15 and TRBJ1-1; D is perhaps TRBD1 (5 bases). V dropped 5 bases and J dropped 0 bases, with 10 bases sitting between them. Per germline, CDR1 LNHNV and CDR2 YYDKDF (reference sequence). The CDR3 contains 14 residues. The CDR3, as DNA: TGTGCCACCAGCTCGCAGGGAATGAACACTGAAGCTTTCTTT. Protein product: CATSSQGMNTEAFF.

The chain links TRBV27 to TRBJ1-1; D uncertain. CDR3 length: 15 residues. The ends were cut back, 2 bases at V and 0 bases at J, with 10 bases in the middle. Germline-derived CDR1 and CDR2 are MNHEY and SMNVEV (reference sequence). CDR3 residues: CASSLKGVMNTEAFF. CDR3 in DNA: TGTGCCAGCAGTTTAAAGGGAGTTATGAACACTGAAGCTTTCTTT.

The sample holds many counts of this clonotype. The J gene is TRBJ1-5, the V gene TRBV19; D remains unclear. The germline gives CDR1 LNHDA, CDR2 SQIVND (reference sequence). This CDR3 spans 14 amino acids. The V end was cut by 3 bases, the J end by 4 bases, with 10 bases between. CDR3 DNA sequence: TGTGCCAGTAGTATTCGCGGGCAGAATCAGCCCCAGCATTTT. This gives the protein CASSIRGQNQPQHF.

This clonotype has only a few counts. This chain joins TRBV19 and TRBJ2-5, with 7 bases identical to TRBD1. The germline gives CDR1 LNHDA, CDR2 SQIVND (reference sequence). The V segment lost 10 bases and the J segment 5 bases; nucleotides outside the gene matches: 10. The CDR3 consists of 13 residues. The CDR3 is CATRQGMGETQYF. Written as DNA, the CDR3 is TGTGCCACCCGACAGGGAATGGGGGAGACCCAGTACTTC.

This clonotype was counted many times. The CDR3 reads CASSGQSYEQYF. CDR3 bases: TGTGCCAGCAGTGGACAATCCTACGAGCAGTACTTC. The chain couples TRBV6-1 to TRBJ2-7; D uncertain. The germline CDR1 and CDR2 sequences are MNHNS and SASEGT. The CDR3 spans 12 residues. V lost 4 bases, J lost 1 base, and 5 bases lay in between.

At least ten counts were recorded for this clonotype. The J gene is TRBJ2-2, the V gene TRBV5-1; 8 bases match TRBD2. V gave up 4 bases and J gave up 6 bases; unmatched junction bases: 8. CDR3 size: 15 residues. Germline CDR1 SGHRS, CDR2 YFSETQ. The DNA for the CDR3 is TGCGCCAGCAGCATCGAAGCGGGGGCCCCCGGGGAGCTGTTTTTT. Translated, it gives CASSIEAGAPGELFF.

This clonotype has a count of ten or more. The gene calls are TRBV6-2 or TRBV6-3 and TRBJ1-5; D is ambiguous. V was pared by 2 bases and J by 0 bases, with 5 bases between. The CDR3 length is 14 residues. Germline loops: CDR1 MNHEY, CDR2 SVGEGT. In nucleotides, the CDR3 is TGTGCCAGCAGTTACGGCACTAGCAATCAGCCCCAGCATTTT. As protein: CASSYGTSNQPQHF.

This clonotype occurred many times. The chain employs TRBV11-1 and TRBJ2-2, with D hard to call. The germline V gene encodes CDR1 SGHAT and CDR2 FQDESV (reference sequence). The CDR3 runs 16 residues. Trimming shortened V by 4 bases and J by 1 base, and 13 bases separated the two germline ends. The DNA of the CDR3 is TGTGCCAGCAGCTGGACCTCGAAAGAGAACACCGGGGAGCTGTTTTTT. This encodes CASSWTSKENTGELFF.